These 14 T cell receptor beta chains came from one sample sequenced in a study of cytomegalovirus exposure and HLA in healthy donors. The PCR contained 60 Vbeta and 13 Jbeta primers. Clones were read by immunoSEQ multiplex PCR, and TCRdb kept only the in-frame ones, dropping some. The sample contains approximately 190,000 clones, around 86% of which appear only once. Sequenced: PBMCs. These receptors were collected from a young man in good health and CMV-seronegative.

The chain employs TRBV7-2 and TRBJ2-5; D is perhaps TRBD2 (7 bases). Germline V lookup: CDR1 SGHTA, CDR2 FQGNSA. The CDR3 consists of 14 residues. V was pared by 0 bases and J by 11 bases, with 16 bases between. The CDR3 nucleotides are TGTGCCAGCAGCTTAGCGGGGGGGCAGGTTGAGCAGTACTTC. It codes for CASSLAGGQVEQYF.

This chain connects TRBV19 to TRBJ2-2; TRBD1 aligns across 9 bases. The CDR3 sequence is 13 residues long. Unmatched junction bases numbered 3, after V lost 8 bases and J lost 5 bases. CDR1 is LNHDA, CDR2 SQIVND, per germline (reference sequence). In DNA form, the CDR3 reads TGTGCCAGTCACAGGGGGCGAACCGGGGAGCTGTTTTTT. This encodes CASHRGRTGELFF.

The chain links TRBV27 to TRBJ2-1; TRBD2 is a possible D gene (5 bases). V dropped 5 bases and J dropped 2 bases, with 7 bases sitting between them. CDR1 is MNHEY and CDR2 is SMNVEV in the germline V gene (reference sequence). The CDR3 extends over 13 amino acids. In nucleotides, the CDR3 is TGTGCCAGCAGTCCCGGGACCTACAATGAGCAGTTCTTC. Amino acid sequence: CASSPGTYNEQFF.

In its sample, this clone was seen once. Here the CDR3 DNA reads TGTGCCAGCAGTCTTCCGGGATTGCACTATGGCTACACCTTC. This sequence encodes CASSLPGLHYGYTF. This chain joins TRBV28 and TRBJ1-2; D gene uncertain. The CDR3 consists of 14 residues. CDR1 is MDHEN and CDR2 is SYDVKM in the germline V gene. Trimming took 5 bases from V and 3 from J, leaving 13 bases between them.

The CDR3 sequence: CAISSGKSVENTIYF. In DNA form, the CDR3 reads TGTGCCATCAGCTCAGGCAAATCCGTTGAAAACACCATATATTTT. The chain uses TRBV10-3 and TRBJ1-3; no clear D. This CDR3 is built from 15 residues. Between the trimmed V and J ends, which lost 6 bases and 6 bases, there was a span of 18 bases. The germline V gene has CDR1 ENHRY and CDR2 SYGVKD.

This chain uses TRBV7-2 with TRBJ2-1, with 9 bases that match TRBD1. Germline values: CDR1 SGHTA, CDR2 FQGNSA. The CDR3 has 15 amino acids. Trimming at V came to 5 bases and at J to 7 bases, leaving 9 bases not matched to a gene. DNA of the CDR3: TGTGCCAGCAGCCACAAACAGGGGGCGAAAAATGAGCAGTTCTTC. Its translation: CASSHKQGAKNEQFF.

This chain joins TRBV14 and TRBJ2-5; maybe TRBD1 (5 bases). Germline V gives CDR1 SGHDN, CDR2 FVKESK. The CDR3 length is 16 residues. Deletions cut 4 bases from V and 3 bases from J, with 18 bases between. CDR3 in DNA: TGTGCCAGCAGCCCAGGAGTAGGGGTACTGAAAGAGACCCAGTACTTC. It encodes CASSPGVGVLKETQYF. Based on the CDR3 plus reference TRBV14 and TRBJ2-5, the full variable domain is EAGVTQFPSHSVIEKGQTVTLRCDPISGHDNLYWYRRVMGKEIKFLLHFVKESKQDESGMPNNRFLAERTGGTYSTLKVQPAELEDSGVYFCASSPGVGVLKETQYFGPGTRLLVL.

The chain has TRBV6-1 and TRBJ2-2; 7 bases fit TRBD1. This CDR3 is built from 13 residues. The ends lost 5 bases at V and 6 bases at J; junction bases unmatched: 3. Germline values: CDR1 MNHNS, CDR2 SASEGT. CDR3 region: CASSLDRPGELFF. The CDR3 coding sequence is TGTGCCAGCAGTCTGGACAGGCCCGGGGAGCTGTTTTTT.

The sample holds one count of this clone. The chain joins TRBV4-1 to TRBJ1-6; D remains ambiguous. This CDR3 is built from 15 residues. V was shortened by 0 bases and J by 5 bases, with 8 bases between the two germline ends. Germline lookup yields CDR1 MGHRA and CDR2 YSYEKL. This chain's CDR3 is CASSQDGINNSPLHF. DNA of the CDR3: TGCGCCAGCAGCCAAGACGGGATCAATAATTCACCCCTCCACTTT.

V gene TRBV2 combines with J gene TRBJ2-4, with D hard to call. In germline, CDR1 is SNHLY, CDR2 FYNNEI. Trimming left V 1 base short and J 5 bases short, with 9 bases between. The CDR3 is 14 amino acids. The CDR3 sequence: CASSEVVQENIQYF. The CDR3 DNA reads as TGTGCCAGCAGTGAAGTGGTCCAGGAAAACATTCAGTACTTC.

This chain uses TRBV27 with TRBJ2-7; D may be TRBD1 (6 bases). The CDR3 covers 14 residues. V was clipped by 7 bases and J by 2 bases, with 15 bases between them. Germline CDR1 and CDR2: MNHEY and SMNVEV (reference sequence). CDR3 DNA sequence: TGTGCCAGCACCCCTTCAGGGGTCCCCTACGAGCAGTACTTC. Translated, it gives CASTPSGVPYEQYF.

The chain couples TRBV14 to TRBJ2-5; D possibly corresponds to TRBD2 (6 bases). Matching the DNA end better, TRBJ2-7 makes the J call doubtful. From germline, CDR1 is SGHDN and CDR2 FVKESK. This CDR3 is 13 amino acids long. The CDR3 DNA reads TGTGCCAGCAGCCACAGGACTATTTACGAGCAGTACTTC. It yields the protein CASSHRTIYEQYF.

The chain is built from TRBV7-9 and TRBJ2-5; the match to TRBD2 covers 7 bases. Germline values: CDR1 SEHNR, CDR2 FQNEAQ (reference sequence). V was pared by 5 bases and J by 5 bases, with 17 bases of the junction left unmatched. This CDR3 has 17 residues. The CDR3 spells CASSLGWEGRFTETQYF. Written as DNA, the CDR3 is TGTGCCAGCAGCCTCGGGTGGGAGGGCCGCTTTACGGAGACCCAGTACTTC.

V is TRBV28 and J is TRBJ1-4; 8 bases are a match to TRBD1. Germline CDR1 MDHEN, CDR2 SYDVKM. CDR3 size: 14 residues. J gave up 5 bases and V 6 bases, and 5 bases lay outside the gene matches. The CDR3 region has the DNA TGTGCCAGCAGACAGGGGGGCACCAATGAAAAACTGTTTTTT. It encodes CASRQGGTNEKLFF.